A single sample is the source of the 22 T cell receptor beta chains below, sequenced in a study of T cells after yellow fever vaccination. Using its own MiXCR run on the 5' RACE reads, TCRdb lists one record per CDR3 protein. The sample consists of about 340,000 distinct CDR3 sequences, around 4.1% of them appearing once. The sequences come from PBMCs, collected 5 days after the yellow fever booster vaccination. Receptor source: a man aged 18 to 30 who received the YFV17D yellow fever vaccine.

The J gene is TRBJ2-1, the V gene TRBV7-3; 7 bases are a match to TRBD2. CDR3 length: 15 residues. Per germline, CDR1 SGHTA and CDR2 FQGTGA. The ends lost 3 bases at V and 8 bases at J; junction bases unmatched: 10. The CDR3 DNA follows: TGTGCCAGCAGCTTGGGGGGGGACTTGAACTATGAGCAGTTCTTC. Its translation is CASSLGGDLNYEQFF.

This clonotype was picked up a small number of times. V and J are TRBV20-1 and TRBJ1-1; D ambiguous. Germline lookup yields CDR1 DFQATT and CDR2 SNEGSKA (reference sequence). CDR3 length equals 14 residues. V was shortened by 0 bases and J by 2 bases, with 10 bases between the two germline ends. CDR3 coding DNA: TGCAGTGCTAGAGAGGTGGCCTTTAACACTGAAGCTTTCTTT. Translation gives CSAREVAFNTEAFF.

This clonotype was picked up many times. This rearrangement joins TRBV20-1 to TRBJ2-7; TRBD2 matches at 10 bases. The CDR3 has 12 residues. The V gene's germline CDR1 is DFQATT and CDR2 SNEGSKA (reference sequence). V dropped 3 bases and J dropped 6; count of bases not matched to a gene: 2. The CDR3 DNA sequence: TGCAGTGCTAGGGGACTAGCGTCCGAGCAGTACGTC. The encoded protein is CSARGLASEQYV.

The V gene is TRBV20-1, the J gene TRBJ1-1, with TRBD1 matching 8 bases. In germline, CDR1 is DFQATT, CDR2 SNEGSKA (reference sequence). The CDR3 covers 18 residues. J was trimmed by 0 bases and V by 1 base; bases with no gene match: 13. The DNA for the CDR3 is TGCAGTGCTAGAGTCTCGGGGACAGGTGAGATACTGAACACTGAAGCTTTCTTT. Protein: CSARVSGTGEILNTEAFF.

Ten or more counts support this clonotype. The V gene is TRBV5-1, the J gene TRBJ2-1; 8 bases match TRBD1. This CDR3 region has 16 residues. V trimming: 4 bases; J trimming: 9 bases; junction bases outside the gene matches: 15. Per germline, CDR1 SGHRS and CDR2 YFSETQ. CDR3 region: CASSLPLGQGAGEQFF. The CDR3 DNA sequence: TGCGCCAGCAGCCTCCCGCTGGGGCAGGGGGCCGGTGAGCAGTTCTTC.

This clonotype was counted between two and nine times. This chain links TRBV4-2 with TRBJ2-1, with 13 bases that match TRBD2. With V trimmed by 4 bases and J by 8 bases, 5 bases remained unmatched. The CDR3 has 15 amino acids. From germline, CDR1 is LGHNA and CDR2 YNFKEQ. The CDR3 loop is CASSPTSGGVDEQFF. The CDR3 DNA reads as TGTGCCAGCAGCCCTACTAGCGGGGGGGTAGATGAGCAGTTCTTC.

This clonotype has just a few counts. The chain recombines TRBV11-2 with TRBJ1-1; TRBD1 matches at 8 bases. Trimming took 1 base from V and 3 from J; bases not matched to a gene: 16. Per the germline V gene, CDR1 is SGHAT and CDR2 is FQNNGV. There are 19 residues in the CDR3. CDR3 amino acids: CASSLVAIFLDREDTEAFF. CDR3 nucleotide sequence: TGTGCCAGCAGCTTAGTGGCCATATTCCTGGACAGGGAGGACACTGAAGCTTTCTTT. The full variable domain, with the rest looked up from reference TRBV11-2 and TRBJ1-1, is EAGVAQSPRYKIIEKRQSVAFWCNPISGHATLYWYQQILGQGPKLLIQFQNNGVVDDSQLPKDRFSAERLKGVDSTLKIQPAKLEDSAVYLCASSLVAIFLDREDTEAFFGQGTRLTVV.

In this sample, this clonotype turned up many times. The V call is TRBV4-3, the J call TRBJ2-2, with TRBD1 identical over 7 bases. Germline values: CDR1 LGHNA, CDR2 YSLEER. CDR3 length: 17 amino acids. The V segment lost 0 bases and the J segment 4 bases; nucleotides outside the gene matches: 8. DNA for the CDR3: TGCGCCAGCAGCCAAGATCCCGGGACAGATCGCACCGGGGAGCTGTTTTTT. This codes for CASSQDPGTDRTGELFF.

This clonotype was counted ten times or more. V and J are TRBV6-5 and TRBJ2-5; 7 nucleotides align to TRBD1. Germline assignment: CDR1 MNHEY and CDR2 SVGAGI. The V and J ends lost 1 base and 4 bases, in that order; junction bases with no gene match: 6. This CDR3 region has 15 residues. The CDR3 DNA is TGTGCCAGCAGTTACTGGGGGACAGTCGGAGAGACCCAGTACTTC. This codes for CASSYWGTVGETQYF.

The chain uses TRBV5-8 and TRBJ1-4; D unresolved. This CDR3 comprises 16 residues. V shed 3 bases and J shed 8 bases, with 20 bases lying between them. Germline values: CDR1 SGHTS, CDR2 YDEGEE. The CDR3 coding sequence is TGTGCCAGCAGCTCCGGGAATCGAGGCTCGCCCGAAAAACTGTTTTTT. Translating it yields CASSSGNRGSPEKLFF.

The chain links TRBV4-2 to TRBJ2-2; TRBD1 agrees at 7 bases. Germline CDR1 reads LGHNA; CDR2 reads YNFKEQ. This CDR3 spans 18 amino acids. V lost 2 bases and J lost 4; bases outside the gene matches: 13. The CDR3 loop is CASSQLYRDSESTGELFF. Written as DNA, the CDR3 is TGTGCCAGCAGCCAATTATACCGGGACAGCGAATCCACCGGGGAGCTGTTTTTT.

This chain joins TRBV2 and TRBJ2-3; no reliable D call. Trimming took 4 bases from V and 3 from J, leaving 8 bases between them. Germline assignment: CDR1 SNHLY and CDR2 FYNNEI. The CDR3 contains 13 residues. This CDR3 is CASSVLGTDTQYF. The CDR3 region has the DNA TGTGCCAGCAGTGTGTTGGGAACAGATACGCAGTATTTT.

This clonotype turned up a few times. V gene TRBV18 combines with J gene TRBJ1-2; possible D gene TRBD1, 5 bases. The V and J ends lost 2 bases and 6 bases respectively, with 22 bases between them. Germline V gene lookup returns CDR1 KGHSH and CDR2 LQKENI. This CDR3 spans 17 amino acids. CDR3 in DNA: TGTGCCAGCTCACCAATCACGGGGCCGGAAAGTCAACATGGCTACACCTTC. Its translation: CASSPITGPESQHGYTF.

This clonotype was detected ten times or more. This chain uses TRBV5-1 with TRBJ2-5; 10 bases map to TRBD2. This CDR3 is 16 amino acids long. The trim removed 1 base at V and 1 base at J, leaving 4 bases unmatched. Germline CDR1 SGHRS, CDR2 YFSETQ. As DNA, the CDR3 is TGCGCCAGCAGCTTGTATAGCGGGGGGCCCCAAGAGACCCAGTACTTC. This sequence encodes CASSLYSGGPQETQYF.

This clonotype was seen only a few times. This rearrangement joins TRBV27 to TRBJ1-2; D unresolved. There are 13 residues in the CDR3. Per the germline V gene, CDR1 is MNHEY and CDR2 is SMNVEV (reference sequence). Trimming pared 2 bases from V and 5 bases from J, leaving 9 bases between. The CDR3 DNA reads TGTGCCAGCAGTTTAGACACAAAATATGGCTACACCTTC. Residues: CASSLDTKYGYTF.

V and J are TRBV9 and TRBJ1-3; the D gene is possibly TRBD1 (6 bases). With 4 bases removed from V and 0 bases from J, the gap between germline ends came to 14 bases. There are 16 residues in the CDR3. Per germline, CDR1 SGDLS and CDR2 YYNGEE. Here the CDR3 DNA reads TGTGCCAGCAGCCCGGGACAAATGCGCTCTGGAAACACCATATATTTT. Protein: CASSPGQMRSGNTIYF.

This clonotype was recorded many times. V gene TRBV5-1 combines with J gene TRBJ2-1; 7 bases fit TRBD2. CDR1 is SGHRS, CDR2 YFSETQ, per germline. After removal of 6 bases from V and 1 base from J, the junction contained 4 bases not matched to a gene. This CDR3 comprises 14 residues. CDR3 in DNA: TGCGCCAGCACGGGCGGGGGATCCTACAATGAGCAGTTCTTC. Amino acid sequence: CASTGGGSYNEQFF.

At least ten counts were recorded for this clonotype. V is TRBV12-3 or TRBV12-4 and J is TRBJ1-3, with a possible D match to TRBD1 (6 bases). Deletions cut 3 bases from V and 4 bases from J, with 16 bases between. The length of the CDR3 is 16 residues. The CDR3 sequence is CASSLGDNLEGNTIYF. For the CDR3, the DNA is TGTGCCAGCAGTTTGGGGGACAATCTTGAGGGAAACACCATATATTTT.

This clonotype was detected a few times. The rearrangement joins TRBV6-6 to TRBJ1-2; D remains ambiguous. This CDR3 contains 12 residues. Between the trimmed V and J ends, which lost 5 bases and 4 bases, there was a span of 8 bases. CDR1 is MNHNY and CDR2 is SVGAGI in the germline V gene (reference sequence). This chain's CDR3 is CASSPATYGYTF. For the CDR3, the DNA is TGTGCCAGCAGTCCGGCCACCTATGGCTACACCTTC.

The chain uses TRBV19 and TRBJ2-1, with D unclear. The V gene's germline CDR1 is LNHDA and CDR2 SQIVND (reference sequence). The CDR3 length is 13 residues. The V end was cut by 4 bases, the J end by 4 bases, with 8 bases between. The CDR3 sequence: CASSNAHYNEQFF. CDR3 DNA sequence: TGTGCCAGTAGTAACGCACATTACAATGAGCAGTTCTTC.

In this sample, this clonotype turned up many times. The V gene is TRBV28, the J gene TRBJ2-7, with D uncertain. V was clipped by 4 bases and J by 0 bases, with 4 bases between them. The CDR3 length is 12 residues. Germline loops: CDR1 MDHEN, CDR2 SYDVKM. CDR3 amino acids: CASSSYSYEQYF. CDR3 coding DNA: TGTGCCAGCAGTTCGTACTCCTACGAGCAGTACTTC.

The V gene is TRBV7-9, the J gene TRBJ2-3; D tentatively fits TRBD1 or TRBD2 (5 bases each). The CDR3 runs 16 residues. Germline V gene data show CDR1 as SEHNR and CDR2 as FQNEAQ (reference sequence). Trimming cost V 5 bases and J 0 bases, with 15 bases left between them. The CDR3 coding sequence is TGTGCCAGCAGCCCTCCCACCGGGACCAGCACAGATACGCAGTATTTT. Translated, it gives CASSPPTGTSTDTQYF.